In its sample, the clone carrying this T cell receptor beta chain was seen a few times. The sample's time point: peripheral blood 6 weeks after treatment start. The method was immunoSEQ multiplex PCR; TCRdb's version includes in-frame clones alone and lacks a portion of them. The sample has 120,000 or so clones, around 88% seen once. The data belong to a study of PD-L1 blockade in urothelial cancer. Study at large: Samples came from 3 weeks, at the second dose, and 6 weeks into treatment.

The J segment lost 3 bases and the V segment lost 6 bases, leaving 2 bases of the junction unmatched. CDR3 length equals 12 residues. Germline lookup yields CDR1 ENHRY and CDR2 SYGVKD. The chain joins TRBV10-3 to TRBJ2-7, with 7 bases fitting TRBD2. The clonotype originates from a man in his fifties with urothelial cancer. The sequenced sample was PBMCs, obtained around atezolizumab (anti-PD-L1) treatment. CDR3 coding DNA: TGTGCCATCAGCGGGGGGAACTACGAGCAGTACTTC. It encodes CAISGGNYEQYF.